The rows below give T cell receptor beta chains drawn from one sample of a study of low-dose radiotherapy and immunotherapy resistance in tumors. TCRdb re-called the reads with MiXCR, one entry per CDR3 protein. The sample shows about 35,000 distinct CDR3 sequences, roughly 20% of them seen only once. The material was PBMCs, obtained after low-dose radiotherapy plus immunotherapy. The receptor source for this set is a female donor with ovarian cancer. CDR3s include the opening cysteine and the closing phenylalanine or tryptophan. Each record gives: V gene, D gene, J gene, clone size, CDR3 length, CDR3 protein, CDR3 DNA. D genes are given only for firm matches. Where a row states a size, it is once, few, many or the class of an expanded clone; other rows omit it.

v_call: TRBV7-6
d_call: .
j_call: TRBJ2-7
clone_size: few
cdr3_length: 15
cdr3_aa: CVSSVGPAVSYEQCF
cdr3_nt: TGTGTCAGCAGCGTCGGGCCAGCCGTCTCCTACGAGCAGTGCTTC

v_call: TRBV5-4
d_call: .
j_call: TRBJ2-7
clone_size: .
cdr3_length: 14
cdr3_aa: CASSLRERTYEQYF
cdr3_nt: TGTGCCAGCAGCTTGCGGGAGAGGACCTACGAGCAGTACTTC

v_call: TRBV7-3
d_call: TRBD1
j_call: TRBJ2-3
clone_size: many
cdr3_length: 15
cdr3_aa: CASSPRTGLKDTQYF
cdr3_nt: TGTGCCAGCAGCCCTAGGACAGGGTTGAAAGATACGCAGTATTTT

v_call: TRBV14
d_call: TRBD2
j_call: TRBJ2-5
clone_size: many
cdr3_length: 14
cdr3_aa: CASSPLAEQETQYF
cdr3_nt: TGTGCCAGCAGCCCACTAGCGGAACAAGAGACCCAGTACTTC

v_call: TRBV27
d_call: .
j_call: TRBJ2-1
clone_size: many
cdr3_length: 13
cdr3_aa: CASSEGSYNEQFF
cdr3_nt: TGTGCCAGCAGTGAGGGCTCCTACAATGAGCAGTTCTTC

v_call: TRBV30
d_call: TRBD1
j_call: TRBJ1-5
clone_size: many
cdr3_length: 15
cdr3_aa: CAWSRGQGPNQPQHF
cdr3_nt: TGTGCCTGGAGTAGGGGACAGGGACCCAATCAGCCCCAGCATTTT

v_call: TRBV4-1
d_call: TRBD1
j_call: TRBJ2-3
clone_size: many
cdr3_length: 14
cdr3_aa: CASSPGQGTDTQYF
cdr3_nt: TGCGCCAGCAGCCCGGGACAGGGCACAGATACGCAGTATTTT

v_call: TRBV19
d_call: .
j_call: TRBJ2-3
clone_size: many
cdr3_length: 14
cdr3_aa: CASRSPGLTNTQYF
cdr3_nt: TGTGCCAGTAGGAGTCCCGGACTAACTAATACGCAGTATTTT

v_call: TRBV2
d_call: .
j_call: TRBJ2-7
clone_size: many
cdr3_length: 13
cdr3_aa: CASSGAPGTVVNF
cdr3_nt: TGTGCCAGCAGTGGAGCTCCCGGGACGGTGGTGAACTTC

v_call: TRBV10-3
d_call: TRBD2
j_call: TRBJ2-7
clone_size: few
cdr3_length: 14
cdr3_aa: CAISDPGGLYEQYF
cdr3_nt: TGTGCCATCAGTGACCCGGGAGGCCTCTACGAGCAGTACTTC

v_call: TRBV12-3/TRBV12-4
d_call: TRBD1
j_call: TRBJ1-1
clone_size: .
cdr3_length: 17
cdr3_aa: CASSLGRGIPMNTEAFF
cdr3_nt: TGTGCCAGCAGTTTAGGCAGGGGGATCCCCATGAACACTGAAGCTTTCTTT

v_call: TRBV30
d_call: .
j_call: TRBJ1-2
clone_size: many
cdr3_length: 14
cdr3_aa: CAWSVLTRRGGYTF
cdr3_nt: TGTGCCTGGAGTGTACTAACAAGGAGGGGTGGCTACACCTTC

v_call: TRBV11-2
d_call: .
j_call: TRBJ2-2
clone_size: .
cdr3_length: 16
cdr3_aa: CASSLRAGRDTGELFF
cdr3_nt: TGTGCCAGCAGCCTCAGGGCGGGCAGGGACACCGGGGAGCTGTTTTTT

v_call: TRBV20-1
d_call: .
j_call: TRBJ2-7
clone_size: many
cdr3_length: 11
cdr3_aa: CSARGRREQYF
cdr3_nt: TGCAGTGCTAGAGGGAGGCGCGAGCAGTACTTC

v_call: TRBV7-8
d_call: .
j_call: TRBJ2-1
clone_size: many
cdr3_length: 16
cdr3_aa: CASSPDYGGSYNEQFF
cdr3_nt: TGTGCCAGCAGCCCCGATTATGGGGGGTCCTACAATGAGCAGTTCTTC

v_call: TRBV20-1
d_call: .
j_call: TRBJ1-2
clone_size: few
cdr3_length: 14
cdr3_aa: CSAPSGGGLTGYTF
cdr3_nt: TGCAGTGCACCTTCGGGGGGGGGATTGACTGGCTACACCTTC

v_call: TRBV2
d_call: TRBD2
j_call: TRBJ2-2
clone_size: many
cdr3_length: 20
cdr3_aa: CASSAYLLTSGRAGTGELFF
cdr3_nt: TGTGCCAGCAGTGCCTACCTTCTGACTAGCGGGAGGGCCGGGACCGGGGAGCTGTTTTTT

v_call: TRBV3-1
d_call: .
j_call: TRBJ1-4
clone_size: many
cdr3_length: 16
cdr3_aa: CASSQDLGPVNEKLFF
cdr3_nt: TGTGCCAGCAGCCAAGATCTGGGACCTGTTAATGAAAAACTGTTTTTT

v_call: TRBV14
d_call: .
j_call: TRBJ2-1
clone_size: .
cdr3_length: 15
cdr3_aa: CASSLFFIPGSPQFF
cdr3_nt: TGTGCCAGCAGCCTCTTCTTTATTCCGGGGAGCCCGCAGTTCTTC

v_call: TRBV12-5
d_call: .
j_call: TRBJ2-1
clone_size: many
cdr3_length: 15
cdr3_aa: CASALWGGIYNEQFF
cdr3_nt: TGTGCTAGTGCCTTGTGGGGGGGCATCTACAATGAGCAGTTCTTC

v_call: TRBV6-5
d_call: .
j_call: TRBJ2-3
clone_size: .
cdr3_length: 14
cdr3_aa: CASSLSGLTDTQYF
cdr3_nt: TGTGCCAGCAGCCTATCAGGGCTTACAGATACGCAGTATTTT

v_call: TRBV12-3/TRBV12-4
d_call: .
j_call: TRBJ1-6
clone_size: many
cdr3_length: 15
cdr3_aa: CASSPGTPSNSPLHF
cdr3_nt: TGTGCCAGCAGTCCCGGGACTCCAAGTAATTCACCCCTCCACTTT

v_call: TRBV30
d_call: TRBD1
j_call: TRBJ2-7
clone_size: many
cdr3_length: 19
cdr3_aa: CAWSVRPSVSGTGRYEQYF
cdr3_nt: TGTGCCTGGAGTGTTAGACCCTCCGTGTCGGGGACAGGGAGGTACGAGCAGTACTTC

v_call: TRBV29-1
d_call: .
j_call: TRBJ2-3
clone_size: .
cdr3_length: 13
cdr3_aa: CSEDRDHTDTQYF
cdr3_nt: TGCAGCGAGGATAGGGACCACACAGATACGCAGTATTTT

v_call: TRBV15
d_call: TRBD2
j_call: TRBJ2-3
clone_size: many
cdr3_length: 19
cdr3_aa: CATSSLLPLSGGESDTQYF
cdr3_nt: TGTGCCACCAGCAGCTTACTACCCCTAAGCGGGGGAGAATCAGATACGCAGTATTTT

v_call: TRBV3-1
d_call: .
j_call: TRBJ1-1
clone_size: many
cdr3_length: 15
cdr3_aa: CASSQGRASNTEAFF
cdr3_nt: TGTGCCAGCAGCCAAGGCCGGGCCTCCAACACTGAAGCTTTCTTT